The sequence of this T cell receptor beta chain was determined in a study of T cell clonotyping in hematopoietic cell transplantation (dated by TCRdb to about 2021). General notes on the study: The study collected roughly 150 blood samples from approximately 32 consecutive transplant recipients and their related donors. Patients were recruited between September 2015 and 2017 and followed until late 2020 or death.

Trimming costs V 0 bases and J 5 bases, and their ends lie 15 bases apart. CDR1 SGHTS and CDR2 YDEGEE were looked up in the germline V gene. The CDR3 runs 15 residues from the cysteine to the phenylalanine. Just the 45-base CDR3 DNA is kept, in frame starting at base 1. A remark on this clone: The target of this receptor is not known. The input lacks base qualities; no much larger clone sits a single base away.

What the study reported, not specific to this receptor: Just a small fraction of recipient repertoires overlapped with donor repertoires, and more than 95% appeared de novo at the given depth. A decrease in recipient TCR diversity was observed after transplant, and a progressive increase in pathologically expanded clonotypes was seen from day 30 to day 180. Inverse Simpson Index values from donors and from recipients before transplant predicted broader TCR repertoire diversity after transplant. The sample size was limited, and CD4 and CD8 repertoire contributions could not be separated because cells were not sorted.

The immunoSEQ assay, a bias-controlled multiplex PCR using V- and J-specific primers, was used to amplify TCR beta CDR3 regions from genomic DNA. In a second PCR step, the CDR3 amplicons were tagged with a proprietary barcode plus Illumina adapter sequences. An Illumina MiSeq instrument was used to sequence the CDR3 libraries. From the authors' description of their analysis: Export and quality control were done with immunoSEQ Analyzer 3.0, while downstream analyses used R Bioconductor and Immunarch. Only productive rearrangements in the normalized downsampled data set were used to calculate repertoire metrics. Clonotypes larger than 5 templates in the normalized cohort were defined as pathologically expanded. Repertoire diversity was measured with the Inverse Simpson Index. To capture all clonotypes, CMV-specificity analyses were performed on the non-normalized data set. TCRdb retrieved this table from immuneACCESS and kept in-frame rearrangements only. Not all clones are present; in checked studies, unresolved V genes account for under half, and no reason is known for the remainder. The V and J calls and clone size are taken from that table; D and trimming were inferred from the DNA. The sample profile shows 1,500 to 2,500 clones; 70% to 80% of them were found once. Clones ranked in the top ten supply roughly a quarter of the sample.

What this sample's time point label stands for: 30 days after allo-HCT. Recipient blood was collected about 28 days before transplant and at days 30, 100 and 180 after transplant. Using Nuclei Lysis Solution, genomic DNA was extracted from unfractionated peripheral blood mononuclear cells that were either fresh or cryopreserved. The chain uses TRBV5-8 and TRBJ2-7; matching of 7 bases hints at TRBD1 as the D gene. The material sequenced was peripheral blood mononuclear cells, taken 30 days after allogeneic stem cell transplant. The TCR originated in a male patient in his fifties who had an allogeneic stem cell transplant from an unrelated donor, so the T cells may come from the graft donor. Some clones in this sample may be carry-over from other donors' samples. The CDR3 corresponds to CASSLGRGLLNEQYF. The DNA sequence reads TGTGCCAGCAGCTTGGGGAGGGGGCTGCTGAACGAGCAGTACTTC.